A selection of T cell receptor beta chains follows, all from one sample in a study of CD8 T cells in Susac syndrome. TCRdb reanalysed the immunoSEQ multiplex PCR reads using MiXCR and keeps one entry per CDR3 protein. The data hold around 200,000 distinct CDR3 sequences, with around 95% observed a single time. Material for sequencing was CD4+ T cells from PBMCs. Receptors originate from a human donor in good health. CDR3s include the opening cysteine and the closing phenylalanine or tryptophan. The order of the fields is V gene, D gene, clone size, J gene, CDR3 DNA, CDR3 protein. A D gene is named only where the DNA matches it firmly. The listing skips clone size in some rows; elsewhere it reads once, few, many or a size class.

v_call: TRBV2; d_call: TRBD2; clone_size: NA; j_call: TRBJ2-2; cdr3_nt: TGTGCCAGCGCAAGGACTAGCGGGACCGGGGAGCTGTTTTTT; cdr3_aa: CASARTSGTGELFF
v_call: TRBV3-1; d_call: TRBD2; clone_size: NA; j_call: TRBJ2-3; cdr3_nt: TGTGCCAGCAGCCAGCTGACTAGCGGGGGGGATACGCAGTATTTT; cdr3_aa: CASSQLTSGGDTQYF
v_call: TRBV15; d_call: NA; clone_size: NA; j_call: TRBJ2-7; cdr3_nt: TGTGCCACCAGCAGATCGGGGACGTCCGAGCAGTACTTC; cdr3_aa: CATSRSGTSEQYF
v_call: TRBV12-3/TRBV12-4; d_call: NA; clone_size: NA; j_call: TRBJ2-1; cdr3_nt: TGTGCCGGAAGCGAACAGGGAGTATACAATGAGCAGTTCTTC; cdr3_aa: CAGSEQGVYNEQFF
v_call: TRBV14; d_call: NA; clone_size: once; j_call: TRBJ2-1; cdr3_nt: TGTGCCAGCAGCCAAGTTTCAGGGAGGACTGAGCAGTTCTTC; cdr3_aa: CASSQVSGRTEQFF
v_call: TRBV7-2; d_call: NA; clone_size: NA; j_call: TRBJ2-3; cdr3_nt: TGTGCCAGCAGCTCATCAGGGGCCAGGGGAGATACGCAGTATTTT; cdr3_aa: CASSSSGARGDTQYF
v_call: TRBV9; d_call: NA; clone_size: once; j_call: TRBJ2-6; cdr3_nt: TGTGCCAGCAGCGTAGTTACAGGGTCAAGCTCTGGGGCCAACGTCCTGACTTTC; cdr3_aa: CASSVVTGSSSGANVLTF
v_call: TRBV20-1; d_call: TRBD1; clone_size: NA; j_call: TRBJ2-3; cdr3_nt: TGCAGTGCTAGAAACCTGCAGGGGGCAAATACGCAGTATTTT; cdr3_aa: CSARNLQGANTQYF
v_call: TRBV20-1; d_call: NA; clone_size: NA; j_call: TRBJ2-5; cdr3_nt: TGCAGTGCCACGGCTTCAGCAGCGGAGTACTTC; cdr3_aa: CSATASAAEYF
v_call: TRBV11-2; d_call: NA; clone_size: NA; j_call: TRBJ2-3; cdr3_nt: TGTGCCAGCAGCCCGGACGGGCAAGTAGCAGATACGCAGTATTTT; cdr3_aa: CASSPDGQVADTQYF
v_call: TRBV9; d_call: TRBD2; clone_size: NA; j_call: TRBJ2-1; cdr3_nt: TGTGCCAGCAGCGCTCGACTAGCGGGCGGCGGGCAGTTCTTC; cdr3_aa: CASSARLAGGGQFF
v_call: TRBV3-1; d_call: NA; clone_size: few; j_call: TRBJ2-5; cdr3_nt: TGTGCCAGCAGCCAAGTTGTGGAGACCCAGTACTTC; cdr3_aa: CASSQVVETQYF
v_call: TRBV4-1; d_call: NA; clone_size: NA; j_call: TRBJ2-2; cdr3_nt: TGCGCCAGCAGCCAAGAAGGGCGGCAATCCGGGGAGCTGTTTTTT; cdr3_aa: CASSQEGRQSGELFF
v_call: TRBV20-1; d_call: NA; clone_size: NA; j_call: TRBJ2-3; cdr3_nt: TGCAGTTCAAAGAGGGCAGGGCGCACAGATACGCAGTATTTT; cdr3_aa: CSSKRAGRTDTQYF
v_call: TRBV20-1; d_call: NA; clone_size: once; j_call: TRBJ2-3; cdr3_nt: TGCAGTGCTAGAGATCCCAGCGGCACAGATACGCAGTATTTT; cdr3_aa: CSARDPSGTDTQYF
v_call: TRBV20-1; d_call: NA; clone_size: NA; j_call: TRBJ1-5; cdr3_nt: TGCAGTGCTAGACGGGATCATCAGCCCCAGCATTTT; cdr3_aa: CSARRDHQPQHF
v_call: TRBV15; d_call: NA; clone_size: once; j_call: TRBJ2-1; cdr3_nt: TGTGCCACCAGTCTGGGGGGTTACAATGAGCAGTTCTTC; cdr3_aa: CATSLGGYNEQFF
v_call: TRBV29-1; d_call: NA; clone_size: NA; j_call: TRBJ1-1; cdr3_nt: TGCAGCGTTGAAGGGGGGCGGGACACTGAAGCTTTCTTT; cdr3_aa: CSVEGGRDTEAFF
v_call: TRBV28; d_call: NA; clone_size: NA; j_call: TRBJ1-1; cdr3_nt: TGTGCCAGCCGGAAAGCGAACACTGAAGCTTTCTTT; cdr3_aa: CASRKANTEAFF
v_call: TRBV10-2; d_call: TRBD2; clone_size: NA; j_call: TRBJ2-1; cdr3_nt: TGCGCCTTCGGCCGGGAGGGCCGGGATGAGCAGTTCTTC; cdr3_aa: CAFGREGRDEQFF
v_call: TRBV30; d_call: NA; clone_size: NA; j_call: TRBJ2-4; cdr3_nt: TGTGCCTGGAGACAGGGAGGTGGCATTCAGTACTTC; cdr3_aa: CAWRQGGGIQYF
v_call: TRBV10-3; d_call: TRBD1; clone_size: NA; j_call: TRBJ1-6; cdr3_nt: TGTGCCATCAGTTCCTTTACGACAGGGGAAGATTCACCCCTCCACTTT; cdr3_aa: CAISSFTTGEDSPLHF
v_call: TRBV15; d_call: TRBD1; clone_size: NA; j_call: TRBJ2-1; cdr3_nt: TGTGCCACCAGCACCGGACAGGGTGGCAACAATGAGCAGTTCTTC; cdr3_aa: CATSTGQGGNNEQFF
v_call: TRBV7-2; d_call: TRBD1; clone_size: NA; j_call: TRBJ2-7; cdr3_nt: TGTGCCAGCAGCTCGATAAGACAGGGCTACGAGCAGTACTTC; cdr3_aa: CASSSIRQGYEQYF
v_call: TRBV25-1; d_call: NA; clone_size: once; j_call: TRBJ1-1; cdr3_nt: TGTGCCAGCAGTGACAGCACTGAAGCTTTCTTT; cdr3_aa: CASSDSTEAFF
v_call: TRBV4-1; d_call: NA; clone_size: NA; j_call: TRBJ2-7; cdr3_nt: TGCGCCAGCAGCCAGGGGCGCCTCTACGAGCAGTACTTC; cdr3_aa: CASSQGRLYEQYF
v_call: TRBV25-1; d_call: TRBD1; clone_size: NA; j_call: TRBJ1-2; cdr3_nt: TGTGCCAGCAGTGAGGCCGGGACAGAGATACTCTATGGCTACACCTTC; cdr3_aa: CASSEAGTEILYGYTF
v_call: TRBV2; d_call: NA; clone_size: NA; j_call: TRBJ2-3; cdr3_nt: TGTGCCAGCAATGAGCTCCCTACAGATACGCAGTATTTT; cdr3_aa: CASNELPTDTQYF
v_call: TRBV29-1; d_call: TRBD1; clone_size: NA; j_call: TRBJ1-2; cdr3_nt: TGCAGCGTTGAGACGACAGGGAACTATGGCTACACCTTC; cdr3_aa: CSVETTGNYGYTF
v_call: TRBV29-1; d_call: TRBD1; clone_size: NA; j_call: TRBJ2-1; cdr3_nt: TGCAGCGCCGCGCCGTGGGACAGGTACAATGAGCAGTTCTTC; cdr3_aa: CSAAPWDRYNEQFF
v_call: TRBV20-1; d_call: NA; clone_size: NA; j_call: TRBJ2-5; cdr3_nt: TGCAGTGCTAGACCAGCGGGCCAAGAGACCCAGTACTTC; cdr3_aa: CSARPAGQETQYF
v_call: TRBV12-3/TRBV12-4; d_call: NA; clone_size: NA; j_call: TRBJ1-6; cdr3_nt: TGTGCCAGCAGTTTTGGGGAGGGGAATTCACCCCTCCACTTT; cdr3_aa: CASSFGEGNSPLHF
v_call: TRBV3-1; d_call: NA; clone_size: once; j_call: TRBJ2-5; cdr3_nt: TGTGCCAGCAGCCACCCGACGGAGACCCAGTACTTC; cdr3_aa: CASSHPTETQYF
v_call: TRBV28; d_call: NA; clone_size: NA; j_call: TRBJ2-1; cdr3_nt: TGTGCCAGCAGTTTGTCTGGGCAGTCCTACAATGAGCAGTTCTTC; cdr3_aa: CASSLSGQSYNEQFF
v_call: TRBV4-1; d_call: NA; clone_size: once; j_call: TRBJ1-5; cdr3_nt: TGCGCCAGCAGCCAAGACTCGACCTTGTCCGTAGATAGCAATCAGCCCCAGCATTTT; cdr3_aa: CASSQDSTLSVDSNQPQHF
v_call: TRBV30; d_call: NA; clone_size: NA; j_call: TRBJ2-3; cdr3_nt: TGTGCCTGGGGGCCGGGGCGCGAGGGTACGCAGTATTTT; cdr3_aa: CAWGPGREGTQYF
v_call: TRBV3-1; d_call: TRBD2; clone_size: NA; j_call: TRBJ2-5; cdr3_nt: TGTGCCAGCAGCCAACCTTCTAGCGGGAGCCCGGGAGAGACCCAGTACTTC; cdr3_aa: CASSQPSSGSPGETQYF
v_call: TRBV28; d_call: TRBD1; clone_size: once; j_call: TRBJ2-2; cdr3_nt: TGTGCCAGCAGTCAACAGGGGGCGCGAACCGGGGAGCTGTTTTTT; cdr3_aa: CASSQQGARTGELFF
v_call: TRBV5-4; d_call: NA; clone_size: NA; j_call: TRBJ1-2; cdr3_nt: TGTGCCAGCAGCTTGGCCGGCGGTAGGGCAAGGGGCTACACCTTC; cdr3_aa: CASSLAGGRARGYTF
v_call: TRBV29-1; d_call: NA; clone_size: NA; j_call: TRBJ2-1; cdr3_nt: TGCAGCGTTGAAAGAGTCTTTGGGCAGTTCTTC; cdr3_aa: CSVERVFGQFF
v_call: TRBV24-1; d_call: NA; clone_size: NA; j_call: TRBJ2-3; cdr3_nt: TGTGCCACCAAACAGGGATTTCCTGGCACAGATACGCAGTATTTT; cdr3_aa: CATKQGFPGTDTQYF
v_call: TRBV18; d_call: NA; clone_size: NA; j_call: TRBJ1-5; cdr3_nt: TGTGCCAGCTCACCACCCACAGCTCAGCCCCAGCATTTT; cdr3_aa: CASSPPTAQPQHF
v_call: TRBV6-1; d_call: NA; clone_size: NA; j_call: TRBJ1-1; cdr3_nt: TGTGCCAGCAGGAGTTTCACTGAAGCTTTCTTT; cdr3_aa: CASRSFTEAFF
v_call: TRBV19; d_call: NA; clone_size: NA; j_call: TRBJ2-3; cdr3_nt: TGTGCCAGTAGTACCCCGAGTGAGGATACGCAGTATTTT; cdr3_aa: CASSTPSEDTQYF
v_call: TRBV18; d_call: NA; clone_size: NA; j_call: TRBJ2-4; cdr3_nt: TGTGCCAGCTCACCAGGCAGCGCCGCCAAAAACATTCAGTACTTC; cdr3_aa: CASSPGSAAKNIQYF
v_call: TRBV5-4; d_call: TRBD2; clone_size: NA; j_call: TRBJ2-5; cdr3_nt: TGTGCCAGCAGCCGTAGCGGGGGGGCCTCAGAGACCCAGTACTTC; cdr3_aa: CASSRSGGASETQYF
v_call: TRBV18; d_call: TRBD1; clone_size: NA; j_call: TRBJ1-5; cdr3_nt: TGTGCCAGCTCCCCCACGGACAGGGTAAATAGTGAGCCCCAGCATTTT; cdr3_aa: CASSPTDRVNSEPQHF
v_call: TRBV29-1; d_call: TRBD2; clone_size: NA; j_call: TRBJ2-5; cdr3_nt: TGCAGCGTTTATAGCGGGGATCGCGCCCAGTACTTC; cdr3_aa: CSVYSGDRAQYF
v_call: TRBV3-1; d_call: NA; clone_size: NA; j_call: TRBJ2-1; cdr3_nt: TGTGCCAGCACCTCTTCCTACAATGAGCAGTTCTTC; cdr3_aa: CASTSSYNEQFF
v_call: TRBV12-3/TRBV12-4; d_call: NA; clone_size: once; j_call: TRBJ2-2; cdr3_nt: TGTGCCAGCAGTTTTCGCCTCACCGGGGAGCTGTTTTTT; cdr3_aa: CASSFRLTGELFF
v_call: TRBV5-1; d_call: NA; clone_size: NA; j_call: TRBJ2-2; cdr3_nt: TGCGCCAGCAGCTTGGGACACACCGGGGAGCTGTTTTTT; cdr3_aa: CASSLGHTGELFF
v_call: TRBV6-5; d_call: TRBD2; clone_size: NA; j_call: TRBJ2-3; cdr3_nt: TGTGCCAGCAGTCCCACGAGTAGCGGGGGGAGAGATACGCAGTATTTT; cdr3_aa: CASSPTSSGGRDTQYF
v_call: TRBV6-5; d_call: TRBD2; clone_size: NA; j_call: TRBJ2-1; cdr3_nt: TGTGCCAGCAGTTTGGGACTAGCGGGACCTTACTCCTACAATGAGCAGTTCTTC; cdr3_aa: CASSLGLAGPYSYNEQFF
v_call: TRBV2; d_call: NA; clone_size: NA; j_call: TRBJ1-5; cdr3_nt: TGTGCCAGCAGTGAAAGTCGACGGAATCAGCCCCAGCATTTT; cdr3_aa: CASSESRRNQPQHF
v_call: TRBV5-6; d_call: NA; clone_size: NA; j_call: TRBJ2-2; cdr3_nt: TGTGCCAGCAGCTTCACAACAGGAGGCACCGGGGAGCTGTTTTTT; cdr3_aa: CASSFTTGGTGELFF